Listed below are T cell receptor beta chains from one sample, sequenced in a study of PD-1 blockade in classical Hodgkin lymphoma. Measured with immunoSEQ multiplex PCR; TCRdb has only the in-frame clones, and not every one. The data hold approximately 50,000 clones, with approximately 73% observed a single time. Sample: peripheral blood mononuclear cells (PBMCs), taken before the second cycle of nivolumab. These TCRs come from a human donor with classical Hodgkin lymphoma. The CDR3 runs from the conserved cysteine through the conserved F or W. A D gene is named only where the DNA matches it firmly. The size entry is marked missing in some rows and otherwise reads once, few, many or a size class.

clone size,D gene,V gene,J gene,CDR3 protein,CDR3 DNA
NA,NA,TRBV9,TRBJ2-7,CASSVGTASSYEQYF,TGTGCCAGCAGCGTAGGGACAGCCTCCTCCTACGAGCAGTACTTC
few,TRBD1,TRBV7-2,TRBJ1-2,CASSSRQGANYGYTF,TGTGCCAGCAGCTCGAGACAGGGAGCCAACTATGGCTACACCTTC
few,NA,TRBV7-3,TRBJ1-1,CASSSKGGLNTEAFF,TGTGCCAGCAGCTCAAAAGGCGGCCTGAACACTGAAGCTTTCTTT
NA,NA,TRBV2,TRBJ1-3,CASSERPVPSGNTIYF,TGTGCCAGCAGTGAAAGGCCGGTTCCCTCTGGAAACACCATATATTTT
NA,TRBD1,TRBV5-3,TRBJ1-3,CARSATGTGGAGNTIYF,TGTGCCAGAAGCGCTACCGGGACAGGGGGAGCGGGAAACACCATATATTTT
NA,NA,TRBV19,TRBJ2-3,CASSTWEVDTQYF,TGTGCCAGTAGTACGTGGGAGGTCGATACGCAGTATTTT
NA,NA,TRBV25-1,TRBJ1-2,CASSDRVIPYGYTF,TGTGCCAGCAGTGATAGGGTGATCCCATATGGCTACACCTTC
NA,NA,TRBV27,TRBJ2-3,CASSFEIAGDTQYF,TGTGCCAGCAGTTTCGAGATAGCTGGAGATACGCAGTATTTT
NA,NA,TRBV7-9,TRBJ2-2,CASSLVGSAAGELFF,TGTGCCAGCAGCTTAGTCGGGAGCGCGGCCGGGGAGCTGTTTTTT
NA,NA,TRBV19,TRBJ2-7,CASSTRERGSYEQYF,TGTGCCAGCTCTACCCGGGAGAGGGGTTCCTACGAGCAGTACTTC
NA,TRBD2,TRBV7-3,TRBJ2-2,CASSLRSTSGNTGELFF,TGTGCCAGCAGCTTAAGATCGACTAGCGGGAACACCGGGGAGCTGTTTTTT
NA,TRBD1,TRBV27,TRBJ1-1,CASSFTGAGVEAFF,TGTGCCAGCAGCTTCACAGGGGCCGGCGTAGAAGCTTTCTTT
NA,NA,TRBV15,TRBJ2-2,CATSRGLETGELFF,TGTGCCACCAGCAGAGGCCTAGAAACCGGGGAGCTGTTTTTT
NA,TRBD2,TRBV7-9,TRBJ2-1,CASSPRTSGRARDEQFF,TGTGCCAGCAGCCCACGGACTAGCGGGAGGGCCAGGGATGAGCAGTTCTTC
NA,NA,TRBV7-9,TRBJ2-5,CASSLESYQETQYF,TGTGCCAGCAGCTTAGAATCGTACCAAGAGACCCAGTACTTC
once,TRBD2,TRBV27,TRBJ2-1,CASSLTSGRALVEQFF,TGTGCCAGCAGTTTGACTAGCGGGAGGGCGTTGGTTGAGCAGTTCTTC
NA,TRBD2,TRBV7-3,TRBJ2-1,CASSPRLAGVDEQFF,TGTGCCAGCAGCCCTCGACTAGCGGGAGTCGATGAGCAGTTCTTC
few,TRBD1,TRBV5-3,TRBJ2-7,CASSIRDRGFYEQYF,TGTGCCAGCAGCATCCGGGACAGGGGGTTCTACGAGCAGTACTTC
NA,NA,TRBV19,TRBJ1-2,CASIPLAGMYGYTF,TGTGCCAGTATCCCGTTGGCAGGGATGTATGGCTACACCTTC
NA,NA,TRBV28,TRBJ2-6,CASRGSFSGANVLTF,TGTGCCAGCCGGGGGAGTTTCTCTGGGGCCAACGTCCTGACTTTC
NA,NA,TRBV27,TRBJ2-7,CASSLRRPRDFGAYEQYF,TGTGCCAGCAGTTTACGCCGGCCAAGGGACTTCGGCGCCTACGAGCAGTACTTC
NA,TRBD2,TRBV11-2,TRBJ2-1,CASSLGPQSTSGIYEQFF,TGTGCCAGCAGCTTAGGCCCCCAATCCACTAGCGGGATATATGAGCAGTTCTTC
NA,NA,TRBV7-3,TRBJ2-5,CASSSGAVGETQYF,TGTGCCAGCAGCTCGGGAGCCGTCGGGGAGACCCAGTACTTC
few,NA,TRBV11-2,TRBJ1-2,CASSLDWGGGYTF,TGTGCCAGCAGCTTAGATTGGGGCGGTGGCTACACCTTC
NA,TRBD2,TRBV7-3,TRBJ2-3,CASSHRTSGTGSVTDTQYF,TGTGCCAGCAGCCACCGGACTAGCGGGACGGGGAGTGTGACAGATACGCAGTATTTT
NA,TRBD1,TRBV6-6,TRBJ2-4,CASSYSMGQGNIQYF,TGTGCCAGCAGTTACTCGATGGGACAGGGAAACATTCAGTACTTC
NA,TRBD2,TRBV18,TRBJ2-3,CASSLTWTSGSPSTDTQYF,TGTGCCAGCTCGCTGACCTGGACTAGCGGGTCACCTAGCACAGATACGCAGTATTTT
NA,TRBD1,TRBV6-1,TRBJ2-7,CASRTGTGTYEQYF,TGTGCCAGCAGAACCGGGACAGGGACCTACGAGCAGTACTTC
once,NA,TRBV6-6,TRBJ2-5,CASSPHGETQYF,TGTGCCAGCAGTCCACATGGGGAGACCCAGTACTTC
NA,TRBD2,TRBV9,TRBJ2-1,CASSQRGLPRDEQFF,TGTGCCAGCAGCCAGCGGGGACTCCCCCGGGATGAGCAGTTCTTC
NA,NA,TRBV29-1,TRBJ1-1,CSVVVQGRTEAFF,TGCAGCGTTGTTGTACAGGGCCGCACTGAAGCTTTCTTT
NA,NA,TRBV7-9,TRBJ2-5,CASSLQAGVAGETQYF,TGTGCCAGCAGCCTCCAAGCGGGCGTGGCGGGGGAGACCCAGTACTTC
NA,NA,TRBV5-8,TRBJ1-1,CASSSGHLNTEAFF,TGTGCCAGCAGCTCGGGACACTTGAACACTGAAGCTTTCTTT
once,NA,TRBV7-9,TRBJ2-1,CASSLHGGPLTAGQFF,TGTGCCAGCAGCTTACACGGGGGCCCATTAACAGCGGGGCAGTTCTTC
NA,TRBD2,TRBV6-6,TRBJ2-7,CASGASGTAIPSEQYF,TGTGCCAGCGGGGCGAGCGGGACGGCTATCCCGTCCGAGCAGTACTTC
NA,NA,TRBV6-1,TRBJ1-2,CASSEALGNYGYTF,TGTGCCAGCAGTGAAGCGCTGGGAAACTATGGCTACACCTTC
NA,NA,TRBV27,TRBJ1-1,CASKRTLPTEAFF,TGTGCCAGCAAAAGGACCCTGCCCACTGAAGCTTTCTTT
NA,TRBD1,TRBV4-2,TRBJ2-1,CASSQVEGRGLHEQFF,TGTGCCAGCAGCCAAGTCGAGGGCAGGGGGCTTCATGAGCAGTTCTTC
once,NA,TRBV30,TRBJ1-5,CAWSSLTGGAQPQHF,TGTGCCTGGAGTTCGCTGACAGGAGGTGCTCAGCCCCAGCATTTT
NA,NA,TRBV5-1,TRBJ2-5,CASSLGGRPETQYF,TGCGCCAGCAGCTTGGGTGGGCGGCCCGAGACCCAGTACTTC
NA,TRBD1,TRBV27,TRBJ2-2,CASSSGTGNTGELFF,TGTGCCAGCAGTTCCGGGACAGGGAACACCGGGGAGCTGTTTTTT
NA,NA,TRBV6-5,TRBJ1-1,CASTLRGGGMTEAFF,TGTGCCAGCACCTTACGAGGGGGAGGAATGACTGAAGCTTTCTTT
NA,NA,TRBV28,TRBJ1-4,CASSLLRSTNEKLFF,TGTGCCAGCAGTTTACTGCGGTCAACTAATGAAAAACTGTTTTTT
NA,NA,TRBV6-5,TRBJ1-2,CASSPEGGNYGYTF,TGTGCCAGCAGCCCCGAGGGGGGTAACTATGGCTACACCTTC
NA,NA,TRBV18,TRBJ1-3,CASSAGSPGNTIYF,TGTGCCAGCTCAGCCGGGTCCCCTGGAAACACCATATATTTT
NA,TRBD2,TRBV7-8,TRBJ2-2,CASSRLPGLAGGTGELFF,TGTGCCAGCAGCCGGCTTCCGGGACTAGCGGGGGGCACCGGGGAGCTGTTTTTT
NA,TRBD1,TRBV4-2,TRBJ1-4,CASSPRGSATNEKLFF,TGTGCCAGCAGCCCCAGGGGGTCTGCAACTAATGAAAAACTGTTTTTT
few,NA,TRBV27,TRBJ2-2,CASSLREGQAIPGGELFF,TGTGCCAGCAGTTTAAGAGAGGGGCAGGCCATCCCCGGCGGGGAGCTGTTTTTT
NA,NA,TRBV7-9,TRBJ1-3,CASSQMNIVNTIYF,TGTGCCAGCAGCCAAATGAATATAGTAAACACCATATATTTT
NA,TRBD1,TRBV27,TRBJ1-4,CASSLAGGSATNEKLFF,TGTGCCAGCAGTTTGGCAGGGGGCTCTGCAACTAATGAAAAACTGTTTTTT
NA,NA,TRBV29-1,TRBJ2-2,CSVDTQENTGELFF,TGCAGCGTTGATACCCAGGAGAACACCGGGGAGCTGTTTTTT
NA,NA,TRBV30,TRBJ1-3,CATNGGSGNTIYF,TGTGCCACCAACGGGGGCTCTGGAAACACCATATATTTT
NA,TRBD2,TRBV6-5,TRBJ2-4,CASRRTSGAKNIQYF,TGTGCCAGCAGAAGGACTAGCGGGGCCAAAAACATTCAGTACTTC